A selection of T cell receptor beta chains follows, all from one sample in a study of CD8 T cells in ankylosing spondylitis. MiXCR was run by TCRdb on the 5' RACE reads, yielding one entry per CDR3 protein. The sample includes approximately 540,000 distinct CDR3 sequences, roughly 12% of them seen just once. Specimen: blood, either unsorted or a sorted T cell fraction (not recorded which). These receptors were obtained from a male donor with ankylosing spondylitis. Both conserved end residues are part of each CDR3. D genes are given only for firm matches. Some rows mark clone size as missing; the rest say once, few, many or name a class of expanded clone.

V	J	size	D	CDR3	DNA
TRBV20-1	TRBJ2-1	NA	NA	CSARDRNRVTGNEQFF	TGCAGTGCTAGAGATCGAAACCGGGTAACCGGCAATGAGCAGTTCTTC
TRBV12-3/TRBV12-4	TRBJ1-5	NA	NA	CASSLALQGQPQHF	TGTGCCAGCAGTTTAGCCCTACAGGGTCAGCCCCAGCATTTT
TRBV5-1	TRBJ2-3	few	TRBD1	CASSQGQIDLDTQYF	TGCGCCAGCAGCCAGGGACAGATAGACTTAGATACGCAGTATTTT
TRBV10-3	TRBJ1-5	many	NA	CAISEWGDQPQHF	TGTGCCATCAGTGAGTGGGGGGATCAGCCCCAGCATTTT
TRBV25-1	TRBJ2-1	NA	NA	CASRLNTYNEQFF	TGTGCCAGCCGCCTTAACACCTACAATGAGCAGTTCTTC
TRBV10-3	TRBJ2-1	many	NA	CAIIIEPGYEQFF	TGTGCCATCATTATAGAGCCCGGGTATGAGCAGTTCTTC
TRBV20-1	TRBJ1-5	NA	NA	CSAAPPNNQPQHF	TGCAGTGCTGCCCCCCCAAATAATCAGCCCCAGCATTTT
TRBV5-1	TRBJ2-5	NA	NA	CASSGIGSQETQNF	TGCGCCAGCAGCGGGATCGGCTCGCAAGAGACCCAGAACTTC
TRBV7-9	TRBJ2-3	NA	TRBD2	CASWPSGSTDTQYF	TGTGCCTCTTGGCCTAGCGGTAGCACAGATACGCAGTATTTT
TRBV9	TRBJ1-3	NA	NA	CASSAQGEGNTIYF	TGTGCCAGCAGCGCTCAGGGAGAAGGAAACACCATATATTTT
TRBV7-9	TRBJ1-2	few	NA	CASIGPGGGFHYGYTF	TGTGCCAGCATCGGCCCCGGGGGGGGCTTTCACTATGGCTACACCTTC
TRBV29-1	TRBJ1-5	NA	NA	CSVGGVGQPQHF	TGCAGCGTTGGGGGAGTCGGTCAGCCCCAGCATTTT
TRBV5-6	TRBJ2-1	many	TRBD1	CASSLDRGLNEQFF	TGTGCCAGCAGCTTGGACAGGGGGCTGAATGAGCAGTTCTTC
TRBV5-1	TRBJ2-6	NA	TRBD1	CASSLAGTGASGANVLTF	TGCGCCAGCAGCTTGGCCGGGACAGGGGCTTCTGGGGCCAACGTCCTGACTTTC
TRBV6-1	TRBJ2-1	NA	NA	CASSPQGRASYNEQFF	TGTGCCAGCAGCCCTCAGGGTCGAGCGTCCTACAATGAGCAGTTCTTC
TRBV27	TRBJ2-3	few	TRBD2	CASTSGRTEFSTDTQYF	TGTGCCAGCACTAGCGGGAGGACGGAATTTAGCACAGATACGCAGTATTTT
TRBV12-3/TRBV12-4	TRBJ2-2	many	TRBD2	CASSPGLGVTGELFF	TGTGCCAGCAGTCCGGGACTAGGGGTCACCGGGGAGCTGTTTTTT
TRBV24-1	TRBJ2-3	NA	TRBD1	CATSDRGTGGTDTQYF	TGTGCCACCAGTGATCGGGGGACAGGCGGCACAGATACGCAGTATTTT
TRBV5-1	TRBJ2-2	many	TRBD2	CASSLLSSGANTGELFF	TGCGCCAGCAGCTTGTTGTCTAGCGGTGCGAACACCGGGGAGCTGTTTTTT
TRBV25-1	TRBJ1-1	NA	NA	CASEPPGKNTEAFF	TGTGCCAGCGAACCCCCGGGAAAGAACACTGAAGCTTTCTTT
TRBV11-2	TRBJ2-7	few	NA	CASSLTPGVYEQYF	TGTGCCAGCAGCCTAACCCCGGGAGTCTACGAGCAGTACTTC
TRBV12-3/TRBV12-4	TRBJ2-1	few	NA	CASSFVPRGGEQFF	TGTGCCAGCAGTTTCGTCCCCCGAGGAGGTGAGCAGTTCTTC
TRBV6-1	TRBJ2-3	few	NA	CASTDLGFTDTQYF	TGTGCCAGCACCGACTTGGGGTTCACAGATACGCAGTATTTT
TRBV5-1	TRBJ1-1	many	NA	CASSLEVMNTEAFF	TGCGCCAGCAGCTTGGAGGTTATGAACACTGAAGCTTTCTTT
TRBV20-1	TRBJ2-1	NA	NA	CSARDPEGISYNEQFF	TGCAGTGCTAGAGATCCCGAGGGTATATCCTACAATGAGCAGTTCTTC
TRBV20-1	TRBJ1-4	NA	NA	CSARVTTNEKLFF	TGCAGTGCTAGAGTCACAACTAATGAAAAACTGTTTTTT
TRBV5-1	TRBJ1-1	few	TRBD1	CASSSGTGFGNTEAFF	TGCGCCAGCAGCTCCGGGACAGGGTTTGGGAACACTGAAGCTTTCTTT
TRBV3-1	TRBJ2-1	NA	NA	CASSLVWGDEQFF	TGTGCCAGCAGCCTAGTCTGGGGCGATGAGCAGTTCTTC
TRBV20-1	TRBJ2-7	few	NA	CSARHYSYEQYF	TGCAGTGCTCGACATTACTCTTACGAGCAGTACTTC
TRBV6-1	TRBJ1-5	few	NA	CASSGSTRGDQPQHF	TGTGCCAGCAGTGGGTCGACCCGAGGCGATCAGCCCCAGCATTTT